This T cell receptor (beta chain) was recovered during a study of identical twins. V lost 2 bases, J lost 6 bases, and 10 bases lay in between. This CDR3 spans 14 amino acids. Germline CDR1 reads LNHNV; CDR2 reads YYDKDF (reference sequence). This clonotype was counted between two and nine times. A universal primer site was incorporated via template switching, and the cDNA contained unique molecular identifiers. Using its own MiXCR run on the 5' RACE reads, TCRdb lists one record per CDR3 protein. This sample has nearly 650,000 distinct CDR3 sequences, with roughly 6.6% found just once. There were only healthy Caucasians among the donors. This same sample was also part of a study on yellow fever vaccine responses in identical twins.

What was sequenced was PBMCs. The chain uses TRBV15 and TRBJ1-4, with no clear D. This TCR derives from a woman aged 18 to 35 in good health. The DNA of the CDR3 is TGTGCCACCAGCAGACCTGGGAGGGATGAAAAACTGTTTTTT. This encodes CATSRPGRDEKLFF.